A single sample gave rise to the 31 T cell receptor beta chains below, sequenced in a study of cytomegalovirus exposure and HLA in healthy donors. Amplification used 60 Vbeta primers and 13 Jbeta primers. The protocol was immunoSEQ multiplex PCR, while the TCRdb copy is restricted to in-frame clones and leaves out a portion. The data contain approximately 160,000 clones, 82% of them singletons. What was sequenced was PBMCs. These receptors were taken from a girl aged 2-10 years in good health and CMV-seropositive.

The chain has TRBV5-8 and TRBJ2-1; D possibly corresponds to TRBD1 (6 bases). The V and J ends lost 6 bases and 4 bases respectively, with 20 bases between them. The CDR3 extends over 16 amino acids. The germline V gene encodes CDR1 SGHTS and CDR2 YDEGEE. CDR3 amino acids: CASTKEGTLGYNEQFF. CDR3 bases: TGTGCCAGCACCAAAGAGGGGACACTTGGGTACAATGAGCAGTTCTTC. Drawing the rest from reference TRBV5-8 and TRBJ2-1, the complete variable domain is EAGVTQSPTHLIKTRGQQATLRCSPISGHTSVYWYQQALGLGLQFLLWYDEGEERNRGNFPPRFSGRQFPNYSSELNVNALELEDSALYLCASTKEGTLGYNEQFFGPGTRLTVL.

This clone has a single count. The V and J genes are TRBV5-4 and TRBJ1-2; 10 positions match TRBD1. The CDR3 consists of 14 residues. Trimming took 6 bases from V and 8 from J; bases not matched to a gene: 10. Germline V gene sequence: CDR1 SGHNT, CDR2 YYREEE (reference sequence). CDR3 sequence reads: CASNIDRGLGGYTF. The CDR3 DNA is TGTGCCAGCAATATTGACAGGGGGCTCGGGGGCTACACCTTC.

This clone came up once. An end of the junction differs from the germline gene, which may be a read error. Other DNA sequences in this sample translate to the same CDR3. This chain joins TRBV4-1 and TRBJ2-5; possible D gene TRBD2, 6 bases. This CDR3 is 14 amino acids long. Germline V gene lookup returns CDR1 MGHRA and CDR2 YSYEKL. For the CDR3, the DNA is TGCGCCAGCAGCCTGACCTCGGGGGAAGAGACTCAGTACTTC. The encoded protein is CASSLTSGEETQYF.

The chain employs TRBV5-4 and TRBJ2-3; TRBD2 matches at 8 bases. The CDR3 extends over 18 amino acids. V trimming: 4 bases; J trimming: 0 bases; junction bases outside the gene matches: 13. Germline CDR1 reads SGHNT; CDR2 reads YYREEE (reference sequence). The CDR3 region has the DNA TGTGCCAGCAGCCCGAGAGGCACGCGGGGGGCGAGCACAGATACGCAGTATTTT. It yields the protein CASSPRGTRGASTDTQYF. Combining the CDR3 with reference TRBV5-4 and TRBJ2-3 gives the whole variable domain ETGVTQSPTHLIKTRGQQVTLRCSSQSGHNTVSWYQQALGQGPQFIFQYYREEENGRGNFPPRFSGLQFPNYSSELNVNALELDDSALYLCASSPRGTRGASTDTQYFGPGTRLTVL.

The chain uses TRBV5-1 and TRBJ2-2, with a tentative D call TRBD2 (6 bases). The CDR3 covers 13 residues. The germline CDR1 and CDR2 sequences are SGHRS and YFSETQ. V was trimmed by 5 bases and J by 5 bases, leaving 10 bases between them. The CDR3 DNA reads TGCGCCAGCAGGACTAGTTCGACCGGGGAGCTGTTTTTT. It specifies CASRTSSTGELFF.

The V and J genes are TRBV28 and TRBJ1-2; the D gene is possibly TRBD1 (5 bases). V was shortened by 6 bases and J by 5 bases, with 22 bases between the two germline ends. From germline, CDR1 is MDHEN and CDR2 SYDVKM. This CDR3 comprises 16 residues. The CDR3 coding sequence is TGTGCCAGCAGAGGGACTGGGCGGGATGGTCTATATGGCTACACCTTC. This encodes CASRGTGRDGLYGYTF.

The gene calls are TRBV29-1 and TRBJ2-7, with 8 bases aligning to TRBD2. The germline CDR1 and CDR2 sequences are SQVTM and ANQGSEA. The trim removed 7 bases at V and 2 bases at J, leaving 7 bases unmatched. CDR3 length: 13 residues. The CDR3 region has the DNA TGCAGCGGATCGACTAGCGATACCTACGAGCAGTACTTC. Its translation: CSGSTSDTYEQYF.

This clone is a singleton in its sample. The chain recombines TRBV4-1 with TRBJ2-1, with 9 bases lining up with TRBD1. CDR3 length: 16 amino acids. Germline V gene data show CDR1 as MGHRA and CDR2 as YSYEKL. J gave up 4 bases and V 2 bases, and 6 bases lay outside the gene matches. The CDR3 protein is CASSQTRDRVYNEQFF. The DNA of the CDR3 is TGCGCCAGCAGCCAAACCCGGGACAGGGTTTACAATGAGCAGTTCTTC.

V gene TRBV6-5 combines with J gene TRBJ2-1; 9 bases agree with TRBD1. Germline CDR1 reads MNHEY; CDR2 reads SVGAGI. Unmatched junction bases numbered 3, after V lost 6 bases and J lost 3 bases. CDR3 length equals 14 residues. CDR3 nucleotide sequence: TGTGCCAGCAGGGGACAGGGAGGCTACAATGAGCAGTTCTTC. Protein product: CASRGQGGYNEQFF.

The chain's CDR3 is CASSVQGNNQPQHF. The DNA for the CDR3 is TGTGCCAGCAGTGTCCAGGGGAACAATCAGCCCCAGCATTTT. The chain couples TRBV14 to TRBJ1-5; D may be TRBD1 (6 bases). CDR3 size: 14 residues. V was shortened by 6 bases and J by 3 bases, with 12 bases between the two germline ends. The germline V gene has CDR1 SGHDN and CDR2 FVKESK.

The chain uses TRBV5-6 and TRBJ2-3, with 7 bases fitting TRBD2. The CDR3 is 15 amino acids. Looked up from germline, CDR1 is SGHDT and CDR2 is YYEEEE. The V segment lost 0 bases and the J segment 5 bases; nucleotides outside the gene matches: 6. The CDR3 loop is CASSLAGAGLDTQYF. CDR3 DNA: TGTGCCAGCAGCTTGGCCGGAGCGGGACTAGATACGCAGTATTTT.

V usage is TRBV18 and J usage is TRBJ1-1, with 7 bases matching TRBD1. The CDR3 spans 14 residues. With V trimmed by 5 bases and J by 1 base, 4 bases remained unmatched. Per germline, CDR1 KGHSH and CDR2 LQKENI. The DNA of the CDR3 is TGTGCCAGCTCAGCAGGGGGACGGAACACTGAAGCTTTCTTT. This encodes CASSAGGRNTEAFF.

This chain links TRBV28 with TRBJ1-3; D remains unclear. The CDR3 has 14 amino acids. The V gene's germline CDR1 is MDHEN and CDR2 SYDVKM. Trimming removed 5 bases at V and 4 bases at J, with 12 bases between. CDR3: CASSVIRSGNTIYF. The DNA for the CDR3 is TGTGCCAGCAGTGTTATCCGTTCCGGAAACACCATATATTTT.

For the CDR3, the DNA is TGTGCCAGCAGTCCAACAGGGGAATCTGGAAACACCATATATTTT. It is translated as CASSPTGESGNTIYF. The V gene is TRBV28, the J gene TRBJ1-3; 7 nucleotides match TRBD1. The J segment lost 1 base and the V segment lost 5 bases, leaving 5 bases of the junction unmatched. The CDR3 loop spans 15 amino acids. Germline loops: CDR1 MDHEN, CDR2 SYDVKM.

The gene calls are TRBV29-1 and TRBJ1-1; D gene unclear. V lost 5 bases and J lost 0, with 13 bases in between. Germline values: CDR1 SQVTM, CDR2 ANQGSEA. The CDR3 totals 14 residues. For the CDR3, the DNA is TGCAGCGTTATCCCCACAGATTTGAACACTGAAGCTTTCTTT. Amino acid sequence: CSVIPTDLNTEAFF.

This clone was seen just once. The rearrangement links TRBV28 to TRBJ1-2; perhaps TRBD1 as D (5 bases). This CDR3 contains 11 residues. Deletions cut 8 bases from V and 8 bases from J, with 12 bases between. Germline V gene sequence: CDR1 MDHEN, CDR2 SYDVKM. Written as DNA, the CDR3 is TGTGCCAGCCGCGTGGGGGGAGGCTACACCTTC. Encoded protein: CASRVGGGYTF.

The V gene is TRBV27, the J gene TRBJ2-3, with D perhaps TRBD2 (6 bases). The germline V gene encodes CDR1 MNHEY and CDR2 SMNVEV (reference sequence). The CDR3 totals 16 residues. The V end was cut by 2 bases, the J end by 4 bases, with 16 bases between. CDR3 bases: TGTGCCAGCAGTTTAATAGGTCCCGGGAGTCCAGATACGCAGTATTTT. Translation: CASSLIGPGSPDTQYF.

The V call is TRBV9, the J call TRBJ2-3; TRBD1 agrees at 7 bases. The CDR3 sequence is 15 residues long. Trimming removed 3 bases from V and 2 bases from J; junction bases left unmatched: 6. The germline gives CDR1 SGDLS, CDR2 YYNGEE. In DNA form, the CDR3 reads TGTGCCAGCAGCGGCCGACAGGGATCCACAGATACGCAGTATTTT. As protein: CASSGRQGSTDTQYF.

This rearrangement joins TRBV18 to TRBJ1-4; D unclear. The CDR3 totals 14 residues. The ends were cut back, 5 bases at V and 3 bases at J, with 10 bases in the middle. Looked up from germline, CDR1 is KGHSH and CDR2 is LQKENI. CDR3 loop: CASSIPGSNEKLFF. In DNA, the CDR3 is TGTGCCAGCTCAATCCCGGGTTCTAATGAAAAACTGTTTTTT.

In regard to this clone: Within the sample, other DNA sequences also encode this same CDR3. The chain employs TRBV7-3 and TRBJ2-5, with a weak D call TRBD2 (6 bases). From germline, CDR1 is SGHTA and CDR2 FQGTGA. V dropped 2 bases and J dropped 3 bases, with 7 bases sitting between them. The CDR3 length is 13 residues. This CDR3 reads CASSLGGKETQYF. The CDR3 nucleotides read TGTGCCAGCAGCTTAGGGGGGAAAGAGACCCAGTACTTC.

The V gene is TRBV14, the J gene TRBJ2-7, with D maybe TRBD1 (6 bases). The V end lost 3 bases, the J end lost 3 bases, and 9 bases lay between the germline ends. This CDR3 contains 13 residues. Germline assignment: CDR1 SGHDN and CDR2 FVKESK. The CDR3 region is CASSQGHYYEQYF. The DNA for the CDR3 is TGTGCCAGCAGCCAGGGACATTACTACGAGCAGTACTTC.

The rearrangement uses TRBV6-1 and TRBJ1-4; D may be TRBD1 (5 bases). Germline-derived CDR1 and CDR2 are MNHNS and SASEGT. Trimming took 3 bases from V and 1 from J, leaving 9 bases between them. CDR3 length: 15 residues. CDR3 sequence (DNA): TGTGCCAGCAGTGAGGTGGGGCGAACTAATGAAAAACTGTTTTTT. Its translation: CASSEVGRTNEKLFF.

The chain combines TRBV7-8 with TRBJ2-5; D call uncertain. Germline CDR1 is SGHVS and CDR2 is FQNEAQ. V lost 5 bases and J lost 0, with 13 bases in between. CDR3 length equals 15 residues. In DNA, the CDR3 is TGTGCCAGCAGCCGAAGTGCGCCCCACCAAGAGACCCAGTACTTC. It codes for CASSRSAPHQETQYF.

CDR3 sequence reads: CASNLAGTGPNTEAFF. CDR3 DNA: TGCGCCAGCAACCTAGCCGGGACAGGGCCGAACACTGAAGCTTTCTTT. The rearrangement uses TRBV10-1 and TRBJ1-1; 9 bases map to TRBD1. Germline CDR1 is WNHNN and CDR2 is SYGVQD (reference sequence). The CDR3 consists of 16 residues. Trimming cost V 7 bases and J 1 base; bases outside gene matches: 10.

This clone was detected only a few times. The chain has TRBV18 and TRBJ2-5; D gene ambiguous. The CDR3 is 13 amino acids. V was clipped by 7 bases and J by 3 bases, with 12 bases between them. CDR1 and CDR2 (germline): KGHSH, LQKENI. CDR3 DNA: TGTGCCAGCTGGGCGCTCCAGGAAGAGACCCAGTACTTC. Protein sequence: CASWALQEETQYF.

CDR3 in amino acids: CASSPPGGLFEKLFF. The CDR3 nucleotides are TGTGCCAGCAGTCCTCCCGGGGGGCTGTTTGAAAAACTGTTTTTT. This rearrangement joins TRBV6-6 to TRBJ1-4; D perhaps matches TRBD1 (6 bases). The CDR3 contains 15 residues. CDR1 is MNHNY and CDR2 is SVGAGI in the germline V gene (reference sequence). V shed 5 bases and J shed 7 bases, with 17 bases lying between them.

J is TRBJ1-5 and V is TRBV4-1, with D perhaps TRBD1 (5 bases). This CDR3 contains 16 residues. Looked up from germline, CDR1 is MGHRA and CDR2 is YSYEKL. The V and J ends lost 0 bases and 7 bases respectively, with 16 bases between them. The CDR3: CASSQDGGIGNQPQHF. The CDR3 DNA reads TGCGCCAGCAGCCAAGATGGGGGGATAGGTAACCAGCCCCAGCATTTT.

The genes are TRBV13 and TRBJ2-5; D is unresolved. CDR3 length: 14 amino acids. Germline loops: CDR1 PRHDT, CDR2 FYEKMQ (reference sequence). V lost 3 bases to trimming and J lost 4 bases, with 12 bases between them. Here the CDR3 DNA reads TGTGCCAGCAGCTTGATTGGCAGTGGAGAGACCCAGTACTTC. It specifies CASSLIGSGETQYF.

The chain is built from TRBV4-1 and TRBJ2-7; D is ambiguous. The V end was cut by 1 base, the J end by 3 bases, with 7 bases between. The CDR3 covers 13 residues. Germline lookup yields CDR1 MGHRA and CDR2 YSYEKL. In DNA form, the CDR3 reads TGCGCCAGCAGCCAAGTAACAGACTACGAGCAGTACTTC. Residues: CASSQVTDYEQYF.

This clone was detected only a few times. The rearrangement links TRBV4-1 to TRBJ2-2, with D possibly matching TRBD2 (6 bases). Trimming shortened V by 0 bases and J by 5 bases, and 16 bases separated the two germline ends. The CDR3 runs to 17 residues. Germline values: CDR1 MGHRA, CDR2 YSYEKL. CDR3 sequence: CASSQDRGTLATGELFF. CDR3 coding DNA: TGCGCCAGCAGCCAAGATCGGGGTACCCTAGCGACCGGGGAGCTGTTTTTT.

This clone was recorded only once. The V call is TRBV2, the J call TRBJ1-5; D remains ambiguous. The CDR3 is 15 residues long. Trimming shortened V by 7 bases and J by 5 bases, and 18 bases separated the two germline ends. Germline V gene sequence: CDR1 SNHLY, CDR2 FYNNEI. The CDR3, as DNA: TGTGCCAGCACCCCCGTCCCCCCCGGGGATCAGCCCCAGCATTTT. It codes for CASTPVPPGDQPQHF.